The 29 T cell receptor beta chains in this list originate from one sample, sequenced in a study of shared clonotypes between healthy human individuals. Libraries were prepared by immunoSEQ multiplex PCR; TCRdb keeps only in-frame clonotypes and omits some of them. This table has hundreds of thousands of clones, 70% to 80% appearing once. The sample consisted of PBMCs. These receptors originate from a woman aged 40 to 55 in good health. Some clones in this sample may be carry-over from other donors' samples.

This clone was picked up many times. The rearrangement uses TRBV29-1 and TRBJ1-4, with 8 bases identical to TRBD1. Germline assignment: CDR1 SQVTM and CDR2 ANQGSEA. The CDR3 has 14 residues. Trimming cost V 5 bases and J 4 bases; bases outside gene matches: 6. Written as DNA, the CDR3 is TGCAGCGTTCAACCGGGACAGGATAATGAAAAACTGTTTTTT. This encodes CSVQPGQDNEKLFF.

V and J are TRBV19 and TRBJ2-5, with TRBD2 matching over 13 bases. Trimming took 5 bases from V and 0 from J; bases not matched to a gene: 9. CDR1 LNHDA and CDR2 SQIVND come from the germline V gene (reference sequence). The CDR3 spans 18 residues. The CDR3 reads CASSLGTSGTLYQETQYF. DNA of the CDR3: TGTGCCAGTAGTCTAGGGACTAGCGGGACGTTGTACCAAGAGACCCAGTACTTC.

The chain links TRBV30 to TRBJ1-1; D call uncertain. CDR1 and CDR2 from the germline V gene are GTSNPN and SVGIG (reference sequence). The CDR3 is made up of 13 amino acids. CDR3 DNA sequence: TGTGCTGTCGTCCCCCTCAAGGTCACTGAAGCTTTCTTT. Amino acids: CAVVPLKVTEAFF.

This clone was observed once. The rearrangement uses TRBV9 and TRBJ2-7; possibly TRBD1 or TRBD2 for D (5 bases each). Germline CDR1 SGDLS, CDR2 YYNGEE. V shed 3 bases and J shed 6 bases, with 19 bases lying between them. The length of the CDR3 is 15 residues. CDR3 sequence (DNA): TGTGCCAGCAGCGGGGGGAGCCAGGGCCTCGGCGAGCAGTACTTC. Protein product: CASSGGSQGLGEQYF.

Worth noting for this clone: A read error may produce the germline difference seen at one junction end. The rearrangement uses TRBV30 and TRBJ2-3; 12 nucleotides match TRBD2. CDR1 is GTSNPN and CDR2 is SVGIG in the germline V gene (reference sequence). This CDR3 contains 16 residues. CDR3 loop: CAWTTGLAGFTDTQYF. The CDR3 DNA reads TGCGCCTGGACTACTGGACTAGCGGGATTCACAGATACGCAGTATTTT. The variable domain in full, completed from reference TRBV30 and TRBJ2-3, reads SQTIHQWPATLVQPVGSPLSLECTVEGTSNPNLYWYRQAAGRGLQLLFYSVGIGQISSEVPQNLSASRPQDRQFILSSKKLLLSDSGFYLCAWTTGLAGFTDTQYFGPGTRLTVL.

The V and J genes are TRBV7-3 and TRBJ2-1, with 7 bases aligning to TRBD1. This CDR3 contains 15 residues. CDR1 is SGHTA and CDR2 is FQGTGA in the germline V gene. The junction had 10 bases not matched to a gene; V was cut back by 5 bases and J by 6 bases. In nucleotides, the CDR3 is TGTGCCAGCAGCCCCAGACCGACAGGGATCAATGAGCAGTTCTTC. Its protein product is CASSPRPTGINEQFF. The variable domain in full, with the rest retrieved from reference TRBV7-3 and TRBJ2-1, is GAGVSQTPSNKVTEKGKYVELRCDPISGHTALYWYRQSLGQGPEFLIYFQGTGAADDSGLPNDRFFAVRPEGSVSTLKIQRTERGDSAVYLCASSPRPTGINEQFFGPGTRLTVL.

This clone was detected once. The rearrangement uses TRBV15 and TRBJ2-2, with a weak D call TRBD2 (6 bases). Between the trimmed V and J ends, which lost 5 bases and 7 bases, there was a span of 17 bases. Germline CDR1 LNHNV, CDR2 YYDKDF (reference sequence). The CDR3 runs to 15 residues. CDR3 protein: CATSDRLGFIGELFF. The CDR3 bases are TGTGCCACCAGCGACCGACTAGGTTTTATCGGGGAGCTGTTTTTT.

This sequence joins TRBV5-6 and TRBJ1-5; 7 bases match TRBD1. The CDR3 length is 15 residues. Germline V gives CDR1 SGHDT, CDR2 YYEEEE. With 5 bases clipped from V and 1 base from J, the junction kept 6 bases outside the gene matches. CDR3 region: CASSSLGQSNQPQHF. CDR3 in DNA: TGTGCCAGCAGTAGTCTGGGACAGAGCAATCAGCCCCAGCATTTT.

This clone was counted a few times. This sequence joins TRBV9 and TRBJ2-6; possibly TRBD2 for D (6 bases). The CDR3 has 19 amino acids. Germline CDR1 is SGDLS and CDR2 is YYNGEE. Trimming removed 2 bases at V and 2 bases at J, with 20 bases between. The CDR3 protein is CASSVPSLVWGAGANVLTF. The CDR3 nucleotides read TGTGCCAGCAGCGTCCCGAGTTTAGTGTGGGGGGCTGGGGCCAACGTCCTGACTTTC. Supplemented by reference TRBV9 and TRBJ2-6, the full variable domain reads DSGVTQTPKHLITATGQRVTLRCSPRSGDLSVYWYQQSLDQGLQFLIQYYNGEERAKGNILERFSAQQFPDLHSELNLSSLELGDSALYFCASSVPSLVWGAGANVLTFGAGSRLTVL.

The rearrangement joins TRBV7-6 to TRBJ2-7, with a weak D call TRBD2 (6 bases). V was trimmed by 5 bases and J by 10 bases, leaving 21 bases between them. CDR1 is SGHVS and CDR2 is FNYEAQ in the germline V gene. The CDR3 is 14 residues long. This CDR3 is CASSIPGGQSKQYF. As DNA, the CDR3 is TGTGCCAGCAGCATTCCCGGAGGGCAGAGCAAACAGTACTTC.

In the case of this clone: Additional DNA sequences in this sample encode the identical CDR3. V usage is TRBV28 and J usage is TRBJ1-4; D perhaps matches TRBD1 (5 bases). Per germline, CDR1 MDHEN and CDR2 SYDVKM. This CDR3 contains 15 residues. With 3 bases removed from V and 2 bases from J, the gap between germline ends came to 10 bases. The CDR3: CASSFRGATNEKLFF. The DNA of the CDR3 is TGTGCCAGCAGTTTTCGAGGGGCCACTAATGAAAAACTGTTTTTT.

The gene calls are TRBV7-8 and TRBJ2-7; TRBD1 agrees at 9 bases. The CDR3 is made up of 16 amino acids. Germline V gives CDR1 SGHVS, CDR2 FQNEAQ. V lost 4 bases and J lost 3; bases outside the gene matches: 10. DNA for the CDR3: TGTGCCAGCAGCTCCAGGCGACAGGGGGGCGGCTACGAGCAGTACTTC. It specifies CASSSRRQGGGYEQYF.

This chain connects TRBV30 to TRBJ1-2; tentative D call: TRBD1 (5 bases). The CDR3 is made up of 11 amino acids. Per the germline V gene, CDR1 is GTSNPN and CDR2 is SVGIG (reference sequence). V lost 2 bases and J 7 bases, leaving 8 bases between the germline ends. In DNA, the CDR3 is TGTGCCTGGAGTCGGGGCCGTGGCTACACCTTC. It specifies CAWSRGRGYTF.

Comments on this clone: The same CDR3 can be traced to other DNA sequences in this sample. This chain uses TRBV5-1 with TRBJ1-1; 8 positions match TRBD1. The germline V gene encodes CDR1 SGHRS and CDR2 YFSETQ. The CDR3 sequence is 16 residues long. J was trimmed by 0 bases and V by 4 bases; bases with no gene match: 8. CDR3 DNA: TGCGCCAGCAGCCCGGGACAGGTGGGGATGAACACTGAAGCTTTCTTT. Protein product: CASSPGQVGMNTEAFF.

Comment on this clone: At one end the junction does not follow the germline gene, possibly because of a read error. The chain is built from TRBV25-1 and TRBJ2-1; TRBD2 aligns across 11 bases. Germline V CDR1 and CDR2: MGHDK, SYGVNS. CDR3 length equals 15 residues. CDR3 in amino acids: CTSGGGTSGNNEQFF. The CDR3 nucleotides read TGTACCAGCGGGGGGGGGACTAGCGGAAACAATGAGCAGTTCTTC.

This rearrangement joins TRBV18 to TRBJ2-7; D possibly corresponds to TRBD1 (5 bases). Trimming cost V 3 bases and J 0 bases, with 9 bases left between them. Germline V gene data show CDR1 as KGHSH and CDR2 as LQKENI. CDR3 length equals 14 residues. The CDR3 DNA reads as TGTGCCAGCTCACCGGGGCAGAACTCCTACGAGCAGTACTTC. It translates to CASSPGQNSYEQYF.

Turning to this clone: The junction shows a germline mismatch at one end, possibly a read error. The CDR3 bases are TGTGCCAGCAGCCTAGCGAGCTCCTACGAGCAGTACTTC. Protein product: CASSLASSYEQYF. The rearrangement uses TRBV11-1 and TRBJ2-7; tentative D call: TRBD2 (6 bases). Germline V gene sequence: CDR1 SGHAT, CDR2 FQDESV (reference sequence). The CDR3 runs to 13 residues.

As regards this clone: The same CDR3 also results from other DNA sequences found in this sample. The CDR3 DNA follows: TGTGCCAGCAGCCAAGAACTAGCGGGAGCTAATGAGCAGTTCTTC. Translation gives CASSQELAGANEQFF. The chain has TRBV4-2 and TRBJ2-1, with 11 bases lining up with TRBD2. The CDR3 contains 15 residues. The germline gives CDR1 LGHNA, CDR2 YNFKEQ. Trimming at V came to 0 bases and at J to 7 bases, leaving 2 bases not matched to a gene.

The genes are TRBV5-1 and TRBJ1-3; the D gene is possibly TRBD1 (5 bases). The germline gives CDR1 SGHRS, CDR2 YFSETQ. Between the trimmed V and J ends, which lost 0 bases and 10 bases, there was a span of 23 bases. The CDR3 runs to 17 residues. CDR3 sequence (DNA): TGCGCCAGCAGCTTGGCCGGGACGGCCACGAACAGGAGGACCATATATTTT. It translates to CASSLAGTATNRRTIYF.

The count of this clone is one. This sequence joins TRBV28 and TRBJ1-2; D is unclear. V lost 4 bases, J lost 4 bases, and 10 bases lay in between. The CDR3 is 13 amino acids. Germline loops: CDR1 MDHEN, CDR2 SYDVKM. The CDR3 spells CASSSWTPYGYTF. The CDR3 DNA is TGTGCCAGCAGTTCCTGGACCCCCTATGGCTACACCTTC.

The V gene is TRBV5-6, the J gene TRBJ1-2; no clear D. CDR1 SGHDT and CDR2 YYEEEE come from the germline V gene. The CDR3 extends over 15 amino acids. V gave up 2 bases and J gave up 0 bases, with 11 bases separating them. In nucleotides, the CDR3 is TGTGCCAGCAGCTTATACGACCGATCTAACTATGGCTACACCTTC. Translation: CASSLYDRSNYGYTF.

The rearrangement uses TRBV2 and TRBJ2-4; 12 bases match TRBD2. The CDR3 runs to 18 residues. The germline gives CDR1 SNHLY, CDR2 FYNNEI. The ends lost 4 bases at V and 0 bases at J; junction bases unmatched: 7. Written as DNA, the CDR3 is TGTGCCAGCAGTGGTGGACTAGCGGGAATATTAGCCAAAAACATTCAGTACTTC. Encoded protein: CASSGGLAGILAKNIQYF.

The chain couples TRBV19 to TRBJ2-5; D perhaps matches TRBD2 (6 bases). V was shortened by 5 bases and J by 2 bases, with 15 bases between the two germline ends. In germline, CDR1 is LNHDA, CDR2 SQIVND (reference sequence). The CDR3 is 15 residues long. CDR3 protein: CASSARLGEQETQYF. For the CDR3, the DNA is TGTGCCAGTAGTGCCCGACTAGGAGAACAAGAGACCCAGTACTTC.

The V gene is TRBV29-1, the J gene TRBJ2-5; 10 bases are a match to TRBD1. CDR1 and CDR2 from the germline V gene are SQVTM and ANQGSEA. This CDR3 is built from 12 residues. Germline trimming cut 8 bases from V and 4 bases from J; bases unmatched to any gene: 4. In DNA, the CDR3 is TGCAGCCCTCGGGACAGGGGAGAGACCCAGTACTTC. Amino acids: CSPRDRGETQYF.

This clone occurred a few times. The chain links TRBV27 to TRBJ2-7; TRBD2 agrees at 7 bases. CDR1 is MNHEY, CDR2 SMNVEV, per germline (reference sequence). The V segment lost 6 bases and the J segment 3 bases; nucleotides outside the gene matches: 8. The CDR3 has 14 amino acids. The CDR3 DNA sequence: TGTGCCAGCAGCAGGCGGGAGCCAGTCTACGAGCAGTACTTC. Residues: CASSRREPVYEQYF.

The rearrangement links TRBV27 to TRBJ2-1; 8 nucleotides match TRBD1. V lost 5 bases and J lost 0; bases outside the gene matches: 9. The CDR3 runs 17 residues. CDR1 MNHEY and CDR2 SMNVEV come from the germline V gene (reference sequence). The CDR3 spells CASSVRQGRSSYNEQFF. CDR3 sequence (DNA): TGTGCCAGCAGTGTCCGACAGGGGCGCAGCTCCTACAATGAGCAGTTCTTC.

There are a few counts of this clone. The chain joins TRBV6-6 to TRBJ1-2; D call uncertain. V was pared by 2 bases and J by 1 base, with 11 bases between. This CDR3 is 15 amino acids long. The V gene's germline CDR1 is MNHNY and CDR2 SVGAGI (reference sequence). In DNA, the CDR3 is TGTGCCAGCAGTTACACGTCCTATTATAACTATGGCTACACCTTC. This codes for CASSYTSYYNYGYTF.

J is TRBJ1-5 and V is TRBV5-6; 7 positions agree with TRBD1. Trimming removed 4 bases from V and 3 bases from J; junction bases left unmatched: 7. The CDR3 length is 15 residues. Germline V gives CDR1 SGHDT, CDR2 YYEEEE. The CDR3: CASSTYDRVNQPQHF. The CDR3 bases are TGTGCCAGCAGCACCTACGACAGGGTCAATCAGCCCCAGCATTTT.

CDR3 sequence: CAWSLAGNYGYTF. CDR3 DNA sequence: TGTGCCTGGAGCCTGGCGGGTAACTATGGCTACACCTTC. V gene TRBV30 combines with J gene TRBJ1-2; no firm D call. V was pared by 3 bases and J by 1 base, with 9 bases between. In germline, CDR1 is GTSNPN, CDR2 SVGIG (reference sequence). The CDR3 covers 13 residues.